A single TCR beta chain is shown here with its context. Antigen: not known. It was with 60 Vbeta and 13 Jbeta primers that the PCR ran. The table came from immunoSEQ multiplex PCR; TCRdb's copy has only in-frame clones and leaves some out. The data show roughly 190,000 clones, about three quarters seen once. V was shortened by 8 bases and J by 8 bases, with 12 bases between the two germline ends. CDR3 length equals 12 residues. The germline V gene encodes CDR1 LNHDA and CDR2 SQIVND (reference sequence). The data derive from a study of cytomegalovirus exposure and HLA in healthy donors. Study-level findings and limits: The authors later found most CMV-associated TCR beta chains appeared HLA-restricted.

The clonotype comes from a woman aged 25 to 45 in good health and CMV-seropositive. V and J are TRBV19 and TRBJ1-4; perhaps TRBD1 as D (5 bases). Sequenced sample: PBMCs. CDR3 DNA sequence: TGTGCCAGTGCCGTCGCAGGGGAAAAACTGTTTTTT. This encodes CASAVAGEKLFF.